What follows are 6 T cell receptor beta chains derived from one specimen sequenced in a study of beta chain features in type 1 diabetes. What was sequenced were expressed TCRB transcripts, since all of the isolated RNA had been reverse transcribed. TCRdb keeps only in-frame clones here, not all; method: immunoSEQ multiplex PCR. Here the sample spans 900,000 or so clones, 15% to 20% being singletons. The sequenced sample was naive CD4+ T cells from blood. These receptors originate from a young woman in good health.

This clone was counted only a few times. The chain couples TRBV29-1 to TRBJ1-2; D might be TRBD1 (5 bases). Germline V gene sequence: CDR1 SQVTM, CDR2 ANQGSEA. The CDR3 totals 15 residues. The V end lost 3 bases, the J end lost 2 bases, and 16 bases lay between the germline ends. The CDR3 DNA sequence: TGCAGCGTTGATACCAACCCCACAGGAAACTATGGCTACACCTTC. It yields the protein CSVDTNPTGNYGYTF. Full variable domain (outside the CDR3, taken from reference TRBV29-1 and TRBJ1-2): SAVISQKPSRDICQRGTSLTIQCQVDSQVTMMFWYRQQPGQSLTLIATANQGSEATYESGFVIDKFPISRPNLTFSTLTVSNMSPEDSSIYLCSVDTNPTGNYGYTFGSGTRLTVV.

The chain carries TRBV2 and TRBJ2-7, with D maybe TRBD2 (6 bases). The germline V gene encodes CDR1 SNHLY and CDR2 FYNNEI. The CDR3 consists of 12 residues. V lost 6 bases and J 13 bases, leaving 19 bases between the germline ends. The CDR3 DNA follows: TGTGCCAGCAGGGAGATGGGGGGAGCGTTTTACTTC. As protein: CASREMGGAFYF.

This clone was detected only a few times. V gene TRBV5-1 combines with J gene TRBJ2-7; 9 bases are shared with TRBD1. Germline values: CDR1 SGHRS, CDR2 YFSETQ. V shed 4 bases and J 1 base; nucleotides not matched to a gene: 6. The CDR3 sequence is 15 residues long. The CDR3 nucleotides read TGCGCCAGCAGCCGTGGACAGGGGTTTTCCTACGAGCAGTACTTC. It yields the protein CASSRGQGFSYEQYF.

This clone was picked up a small number of times. This chain connects TRBV7-3 to TRBJ1-1, with D unclear. This CDR3 has 13 residues. Trimming took off 4 bases at V and 3 bases at J, with 9 bases between the two ends. The germline V gene has CDR1 SGHTA and CDR2 FQGTGA. Here the CDR3 reads CASSSQRDTEAFF. CDR3 nucleotides: TGTGCCAGCAGCTCACAGAGGGACACTGAAGCTTTCTTT.

This chain joins TRBV7-8 and TRBJ2-7; the match to TRBD2 covers 9 bases. V lost 5 bases, J lost 7 bases, and 12 bases stayed unmatched. This CDR3 spans 15 amino acids. Per the germline V gene, CDR1 is SGHVS and CDR2 is FQNEAQ. The CDR3 DNA reads as TGTGCCAGCAGCGTAAGGCGGGAGGGCCGAGATGAGCAGTACTTC. Translated, it gives CASSVRREGRDEQYF.

This clone was found a few times. The chain uses TRBV4-3 and TRBJ2-7; 8 bases line up with TRBD1. Germline CDR1 and CDR2: LGHNA and YSLEER. The ends lost 5 bases at V and 3 bases at J; junction bases unmatched: 9. The CDR3 is 15 amino acids. As DNA, the CDR3 is TGCGCCAGCAGCGAGAGGTCAGGGGGCATCTACGAGCAGTACTTC. Translated: CASSERSGGIYEQYF.